The T cell receptor beta chain described here comes from a study of a mutant IDH1 vaccine in newly diagnosed glioma (TCRdb year 2021). Concerning the study at large: Patients were given eight vaccinations, in weeks 1, 3, 5, 7, 11, 15, 19 and 23, which matched visits V03 through V10. Before enrollment, most patients had been given radiochemotherapy with temozolomide as standard therapy, while the rest had received either radiotherapy alone or temozolomide alone. Peripheral blood samples were drawn at six visits, namely V03 (baseline), V05, V07, V10, V12 and V13. In the chemotherapy-containing groups, vaccination started alongside temozolomide cycles, whereas in patients who had radiotherapy alone it started 4-6 weeks after radiotherapy. Longitudinal TCRB deep sequencing was done for 25 to 30 treated patients, wherever samples were available for exploratory analyses. Of the 32 patients who were treated, approximately 60% were male and roughly 40% were female, and the mean age was around 41 years. Paper-wide results and their limitations: Vaccine-induced immune responses across multiple MHC alleles were detected in 85% to 95% of patients. Selection of PBMC samples for TCRB deep sequencing was based on availability. Changes in the top peripheral T cell clonotypes picked up by TCRB sequencing did not appear to be linked to pseudoprogression. The authors stated that sample limitations prevented analyses of patient blood samples from being reproduced.

Here V drops 7 bases and J drops 14 bases, and the junction holds 11 bases not matched to any gene. CDR1 and CDR2 (MGHDK, SYGVNS) derive from the germline V gene. The CDR3 contains 12 residues, cysteine and phenylalanine counted. Of all the DNA, just the CDR3 is kept, 36 bases in frame from base 1. About this clone itself: This clone's antigen is unknown. The input lacks base qualities; no much larger clone sits a single base away.

Libraries were constructed by the immunoSEQ multiplex PCR assay. Rearranged TCR beta chain sequences were amplified using the hsTCRB Kit according to the manufacturer's protocol. TCRB libraries were sequenced on an Illumina MiSeq. In the paper's pipeline: Demultiplexing, trimming and gene mapping were performed with the kit vendor's proprietary platform. TCRdb carries this immuneACCESS record with in-frame sequences only. Its versions omit some clonotypes, under half of them owing to an unresolved V gene in the studies checked, with the rest unexplained. D and trimming were read from the DNA, whereas the V and J calls and clone size are those reported in that table. Across this sample there are tens of thousands of clones, with 81% seen only once. The ten largest account for approximately 8.1% of the sample. The sample's time point label, decoded: week 23, last vaccination. Each vaccine dose was 300 ug of a 20-mer mutant IDH1 peptide in Montanide, given subcutaneously with topical imiquimod. Newly diagnosed WHO grade 3 or 4 IDH1-mutant astrocytomas showing loss of nuclear ATRX were present in the donors. The samples were drawn from NOA16, a multicentre, single-arm, open-label phase I trial in Germany that tested a mutant IDH1 peptide vaccine in humans for the first time. The DNeasy Blood and Tissue Kit was used to extract genomic DNA from EDTA blood for TCRB sequencing.

This sequence was found in a woman between 40 and 50 years old with glioma. Some clones in this sample may be carry-over from other donors' samples. The rearranged segments are TRBV25-1 and TRBJ1-3; 7 bases in between match TRBD1. Sequences were derived from PBMCs, sampled from a glioma patient whose treatment included an IDH1 peptide vaccine. The CDR3 protein sequence reads: CASTNTGQFLYF. The bases read TGTGCCAGCACCAACACGGGACAGTTCTTATATTTT.